The sequence of this T cell receptor beta chain was determined in a study of blood T cell repertoires in COVID-19 (TCRdb year 2020). Looking at the study overall: The collaborator samples originated in the United States, Italy and Spain and spanned the acute and convalescent phases of COVID-19. Nearly every sample came with metadata listing a de-identified subject ID, COVID-19 status, age in years and sex. The prospective study material was composed of cDNA or gDNA derived from T cells, B-cell-depleted T cells, or PBMCs. Samples came from the ongoing ImmuneRACE study (first 160 participants) plus 1,254 subjects from 6 global collaborators. Deeply sampled blood TCRbeta repertoires from subjects exposed to, actively infected with, or recovered from COVID-19 were included in the dataset. Where available, HLA class I and class II types were taken from metadata supplied by the sample provider and were not determined by assay-based typing. The repertoires were released in a freely available public database meant as a resource for research on the immune response to SARS-CoV-2.

Points the paper makes about the study in general: The quantity of clinical and demographic metadata differed by source and by participant and was supplied without curation.

The immunoSEQ Assay, a bias-controlled multiplex PCR, was used to amplify TCRbeta CDR3 regions from genomic DNA. Processing in the source paper ran as follows. Within the assay, amplification of reference gene primers was used to estimate how many nucleated cells each sample contained. Sequence reads were collapsed and filtered to measure the absolute abundance of every unique TCRbeta CDR3 rearrangement. For each sample, productive Simpson clonality was calculated by taking the square root of Simpson's diversity index across productive rearrangements. TCRdb holds this immuneACCESS table with in-frame rearrangements only. Some clones are missing; in checked studies, unresolved V genes explain under half, and the rest has no known cause. V and J calls and clone size follow that table, whereas D and trimming were derived from the DNA. Recorded for this sample are some 87,000 clones; roughly 80% of them occurred a single time. In total, the top ten clones hold approximately 23% of the sample.

This clone was counted a few times. Its antigen target is currently unknown. No clone much larger than this one lies a single base away; base qualities are absent. Whole blood was collected in K2EDTA tubes by collaborating institutions according to the institutions' own protocols. For TCRbeta analysis, collaborators shipped samples in one of three forms: frozen whole blood, isolated PBMCs, or DNA extracted from either of those sample types. The germline V gene supplies CDR1 SGDLS and CDR2 YYNGEE. Relative to germline, V is missing 4 bases and J is missing 0 bases, with 6 bases of the junction outside any gene match. The CDR3 covers 16 residues, taking in both the cysteine and the phenylalanine. The read is trimmed to its CDR3 DNA, 48 bases read in frame from base 1.

Sequencing used peripheral blood. The rearranged segments are TRBV9 and TRBJ1-4; the junction holds 7 bases that match TRBD1. This TCR came from a man aged 80 or over with active or convalescent COVID-19. The CDR3 loop reads CASSPLGTATNEKLFF. The DNA is as follows: TGTGCCAGCAGCCCGCTCGGGACAGCAACTAATGAAAAACTGTTTTTT.